The 8 T cell receptor beta chains reported below all come from one sample, sequenced in a study of blood T cell repertoires in COVID-19. Sequencing used immunoSEQ multiplex PCR; TCRdb keeps in-frame clones, though not all of them. The table lists about 68,000 clones, 80% to 90% of them singletons. The material sequenced was peripheral blood. Every receptor here comes from a woman aged 55-75 years with acute or convalescent COVID-19.

CDR3 nucleotides: TGTGCCAGCAGCTTAGCGCGGCAGGGGGCTGATGGCTACACCTTC. This encodes CASSLARQGADGYTF. V and J are TRBV7-9 and TRBJ1-2; 8 nucleotides align to TRBD1. Germline CDR1 is SEHNR and CDR2 is FQNEAQ (reference sequence). The J segment lost 6 bases and the V segment lost 0 bases, leaving 6 bases of the junction unmatched. The CDR3 spans 15 residues.

The chain is built from TRBV11-3 and TRBJ1-1, with D possibly being TRBD1 (5 bases). Deletions cut 8 bases from V and 3 bases from J, with 13 bases between. The CDR3 loop spans 13 amino acids. Germline V lookup: CDR1 SGHNT, CDR2 YENEEA. CDR3 amino acids: CASSRRGYTEAFF. The CDR3 DNA reads as TGTGCCAGCTCGCGGAGGGGATACACTGAAGCTTTCTTT.

V is TRBV5-4 and J is TRBJ1-2, with 7 positions matching TRBD1. In germline, CDR1 is SGHNT, CDR2 YYREEE (reference sequence). J gave up 13 bases and V 1 base, and 13 bases lay outside the gene matches. This CDR3 is built from 14 residues. CDR3 in amino acids: CASSLWSGGKEGTF. The CDR3 nucleotides read TGTGCCAGCAGCTTGTGGTCAGGGGGAAAGGAGGGCACCTTC.

V usage is TRBV14 and J usage is TRBJ2-3, with TRBD2 identical over 11 bases. This CDR3 region has 20 residues. The germline V gene has CDR1 SGHDN and CDR2 FVKESK. Trimming cost V 4 bases and J 0 bases; bases outside gene matches: 15. The DNA of the CDR3 is TGTGCCAGCAGCCCCTTAGCGGGACTAGCGGTTGGTACTAGCACAGATACGCAGTATTTT. Translated: CASSPLAGLAVGTSTDTQYF.

The CDR3 loop is CASSLVGWGQINSPLHF. The CDR3 DNA reads TGTGCCAGCAGTTTAGTTGGTTGGGGACAGATTAATTCACCCCTCCACTTT. The rearrangement links TRBV27 to TRBJ1-6, with 7 bases fitting TRBD1. The CDR3 is 17 amino acids. The junction had 10 bases not matched to a gene; V was cut back by 2 bases and J by 6 bases. Per the germline V gene, CDR1 is MNHEY and CDR2 is SMNVEV (reference sequence).

V usage is TRBV9 and J usage is TRBJ1-3, with D perhaps matching TRBD1 (6 bases). The CDR3 runs 19 residues. CDR1 and CDR2 (germline): SGDLS, YYNGEE. Trimming shortened V by 0 bases and J by 2 bases, and 21 bases separated the two germline ends. CDR3 region: CASSVVVGRTERTGNTIYF. The CDR3 DNA is TGTGCCAGCAGCGTAGTTGTAGGTCGGACAGAAAGAACTGGAAACACCATATATTTT.

This chain uses TRBV25-1 with TRBJ1-2; tentative D call: TRBD1 (6 bases). V gave up 0 bases and J gave up 7 bases, with 18 bases separating them. The CDR3 runs 16 residues. Germline CDR1 MGHDK, CDR2 SYGVNS. For the CDR3, the DNA is TGTGCCAGCAGTGAATACACCAGCGCGGGGGCGAGTGGCTACACCTTC. Its translation is CASSEYTSAGASGYTF.

The chain carries TRBV5-1 and TRBJ1-2, with a possible D match to TRBD1 (6 bases). V was cut by 3 bases and J by 8 bases, with 11 bases left in between. The CDR3 extends over 12 amino acids. Germline V CDR1 and CDR2: SGHRS, YFSETQ. Here the CDR3 reads CASSSGARGYTF. The CDR3, as DNA: TGCGCCAGCAGCTCAGGGGCGCGAGGCTACACCTTC.